This TCR beta chain was profiled in a study of T-cell memory formation after mild COVID-19. TCRdb itself ran the 5' RACE reads through MiXCR, one entry per CDR3 protein. The repertoire consists of 410,000 or so distinct CDR3 sequences, with around a quarter occurring once and the leading ten covering around 12%. This clonotype showed up just a few times. Germline CDR1 MNHEY, CDR2 SMNVEV (reference sequence). The ends were cut back, 0 bases at V and 4 bases at J, with 16 bases in the middle. The CDR3 has 17 residues. This clonotype was obtained from an adult woman who had mild COVID-19 (a few samples of this study predate the infection). Cell type and time point are not known. Sequencing input: PBMCs or a T cell subset sorted from them (not recorded which). The chain recombines TRBV27 with TRBJ1-3; D is undetermined. CDR3 nucleotides: TGTGCCAGCAGTTTATCGAGTCATGACCCACTCGGAAACACCATATATTTT. Its translation: CASSLSSHDPLGNTIYF.